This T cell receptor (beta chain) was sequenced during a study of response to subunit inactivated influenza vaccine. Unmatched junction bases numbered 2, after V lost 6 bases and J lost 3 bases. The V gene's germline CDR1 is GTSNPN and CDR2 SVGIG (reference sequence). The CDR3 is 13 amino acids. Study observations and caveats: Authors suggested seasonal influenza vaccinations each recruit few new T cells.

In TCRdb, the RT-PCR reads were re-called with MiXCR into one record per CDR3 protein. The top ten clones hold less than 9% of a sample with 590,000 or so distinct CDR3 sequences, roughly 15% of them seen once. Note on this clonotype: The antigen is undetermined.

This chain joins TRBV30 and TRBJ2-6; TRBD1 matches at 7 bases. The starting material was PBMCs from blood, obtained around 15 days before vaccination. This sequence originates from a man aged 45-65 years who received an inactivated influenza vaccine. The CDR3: CACDRVGANVLTF. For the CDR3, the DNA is TGTGCCTGTGACAGGGTTGGGGCCAACGTCCTGACTTTC.